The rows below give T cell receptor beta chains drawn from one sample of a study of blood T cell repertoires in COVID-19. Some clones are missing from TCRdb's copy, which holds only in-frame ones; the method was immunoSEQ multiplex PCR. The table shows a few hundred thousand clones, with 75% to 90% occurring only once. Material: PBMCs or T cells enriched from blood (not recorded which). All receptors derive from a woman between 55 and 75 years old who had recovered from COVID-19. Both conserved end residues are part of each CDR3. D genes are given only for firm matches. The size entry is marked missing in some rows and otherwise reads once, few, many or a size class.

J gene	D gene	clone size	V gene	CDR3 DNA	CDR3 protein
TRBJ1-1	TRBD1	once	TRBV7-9	TGTGCCAGCATAGGGGGCCAATTCGGCACTGAAGCTTTCTTT	CASIGGQFGTEAFF
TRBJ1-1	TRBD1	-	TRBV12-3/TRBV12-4	TGTGCCACAAGCGGACAGGCGAGCACTGAAGCTTTCTTT	CATSGQASTEAFF
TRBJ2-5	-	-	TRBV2	TGTGCCAGCAGGTGGGACACCCAAGAGACCCAGTACTTC	CASRWDTQETQYF
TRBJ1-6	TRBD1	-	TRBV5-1	TGCGCCAGCAGGTGGACAGGGGACAATTCACCCCTCCACTTT	CASRWTGDNSPLHF
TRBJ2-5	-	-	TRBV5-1	TGCGCCAGCAGCTTGGGGGCACTAGCTTCTGAAGAGACCCAGTACTTC	CASSLGALASEETQYF
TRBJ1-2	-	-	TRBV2	TGTGCCAGCAGTGAATCAGGGGCAAACGACTATGGCTACACCTTC	CASSESGANDYGYTF
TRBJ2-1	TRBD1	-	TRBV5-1	TGCGCCAGCAGCTTGAGCGGGACAGGGCCGAATGAGCAGTTCTTC	CASSLSGTGPNEQFF
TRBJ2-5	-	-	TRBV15	TGTGCCACCAGCAGAACTACAGGGTCCCAAGAGACCCAGTACTTC	CATSRTTGSQETQYF
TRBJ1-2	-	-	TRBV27	TGTGCCAGCAGTGGGGCTGGAGTGTATGGCTACACCTTC	CASSGAGVYGYTF
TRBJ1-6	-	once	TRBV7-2	TGTGCCAGCGGACCCGAGGGTTTTTGGGCGTCGAGCTCACCCCTCCACTTT	CASGPEGFWASSSPLHF
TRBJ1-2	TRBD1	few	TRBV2	TGTGCCAGCAAGGGGGCCGGCTATGGCTACACCTTC	CASKGAGYGYTF
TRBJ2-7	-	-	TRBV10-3	TGTGCCATCAGTGAGAATTCGGACAGCTACGAGCAGTACTTC	CAISENSDSYEQYF
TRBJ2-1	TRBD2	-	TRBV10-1	TGCGCCAGCAGTGAGACTAGCGGGGGAAATGAGCAGTTCTTC	CASSETSGGNEQFF
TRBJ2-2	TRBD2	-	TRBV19	TGTGCCAGTAGCTGGCGGGGGGTCGGGGAGCTGTTTTTT	CASSWRGVGELFF
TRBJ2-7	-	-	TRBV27	TGTGCCAGCAGTTTAATTGGACAGACCTACGAGCAGTACTTC	CASSLIGQTYEQYF
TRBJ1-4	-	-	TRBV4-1	TGCGCCAGCAGCCAAGGTTCGAGGGTGCGGCTGTTTTTT	CASSQGSRVRLFF
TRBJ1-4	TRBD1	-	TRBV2	TGTGCCAGCAGTGTCGACAGGGGGCAGGGTAATGAAAAACTGTTTTTT	CASSVDRGQGNEKLFF
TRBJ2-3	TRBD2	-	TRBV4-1	TGCGCCAGCAGCCAGGGACTAGCGGGGAAACGAGATACGCAGTATTTT	CASSQGLAGKRDTQYF
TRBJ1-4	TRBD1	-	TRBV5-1	TGCGCCAGCAGTTCTACAGGGGATAGTGAAAAACTGTTTTTT	CASSSTGDSEKLFF
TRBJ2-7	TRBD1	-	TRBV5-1	TGCGCCAGCAGGAAAGGGACAGAGAGCTCCTACGAGCAGTACTTC	CASRKGTESSYEQYF
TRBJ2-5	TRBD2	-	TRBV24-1	TGTGCCACCAGCCCCCCGGGGGGCCAAGAGACCCAGTACTTC	CATSPPGGQETQYF
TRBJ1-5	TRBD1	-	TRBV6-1	TGTGCCAGCAGTGAAAGGTTACAGGGGGGTAATCAGCCCCAGCATTTT	CASSERLQGGNQPQHF
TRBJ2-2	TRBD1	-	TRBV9	TGTGCCAGCCGACAGGGGGCTTCGAACACCGGGGAGCTGTTTTTT	CASRQGASNTGELFF
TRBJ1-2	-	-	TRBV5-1	TGCGCCAGCAGCTTGGCGCAGGGCGGAGACTATGGCTACACCTTC	CASSLAQGGDYGYTF
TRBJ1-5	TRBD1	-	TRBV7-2	TGTGCCAGCAGTCTACAGGGGGCGAGCAATCAGCCCCAGCATTTT	CASSLQGASNQPQHF
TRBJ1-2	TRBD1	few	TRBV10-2	TGCGCCAGCAGTGAGCCACAGGGGGCCAGCTACACCTTC	CASSEPQGASYTF
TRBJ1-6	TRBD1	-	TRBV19	TGTGCCAGTAGTATGGGACAGGGTCGCTATAGTTCACCCCTCCACTTT	CASSMGQGRYSSPLHF
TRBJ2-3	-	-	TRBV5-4	TGTGCCAGCAGCTTGGCCTCGATCGGAGGTACGCAGTATTTT	CASSLASIGGTQYF
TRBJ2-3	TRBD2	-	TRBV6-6	TGTGCCAGCAGTCCACTTCGGACTAGCGGGGGACTAGATACGCAGTATTTT	CASSPLRTSGGLDTQYF
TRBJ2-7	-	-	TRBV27	TGTGCCAGCAGTTTACAGGGTCGAGACTACGAGCAGTACTTC	CASSLQGRDYEQYF
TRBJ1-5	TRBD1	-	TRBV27	TGTGCCACTCAGGGGGATAGCAATCAGCCCCAGCATTTT	CATQGDSNQPQHF
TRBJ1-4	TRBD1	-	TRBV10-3	TGTGCCATCAGTGAACCGCAGGGGGGTAATGAAAAACTGTTTTTT	CAISEPQGGNEKLFF
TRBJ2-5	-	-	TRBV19	TGTGCCAGTACCCCGGCAGGGACACAAGAGACCCAGTACTTC	CASTPAGTQETQYF
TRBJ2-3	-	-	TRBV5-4	TGTGCCAGCAGCTTGAGAACGGGGGGCCGCACAGATACGCAGTATTTT	CASSLRTGGRTDTQYF
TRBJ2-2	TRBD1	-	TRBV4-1	TGCGCCAGCAGCCAAGATCGGGACAGGGGGCGCCGGGCCACCGGGGAGCTGTTTTTT	CASSQDRDRGRRATGELFF
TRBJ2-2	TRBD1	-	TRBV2	TGTGCCAGCAGGAGGGGGCGCGACACCGGGGAGCTGTTTTTT	CASRRGRDTGELFF
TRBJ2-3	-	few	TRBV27	TGTGCCAGCAGTTTATCGAAAGGGGCAGCTACAGATACGCAGTATTTT	CASSLSKGAATDTQYF
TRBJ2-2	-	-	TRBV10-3	TGTGCCGCCAGGGGCACCGGGGAGCTGTTTTTT	CAARGTGELFF
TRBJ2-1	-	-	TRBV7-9	TGTGCCAGTGGGGGGTCAAACAATGAGCAGTTCTTC	CASGGSNNEQFF
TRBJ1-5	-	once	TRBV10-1	TGCGCCAGCACCACGGGGGGAGGGGTTGAGCCCTATCAGCCCCAGCATTTT	CASTTGGGVEPYQPQHF
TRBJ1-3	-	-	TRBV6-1	TGTGCCAGCAGTGAATGGGGGGGGAGAGGAAACACCATATATTTT	CASSEWGGRGNTIYF
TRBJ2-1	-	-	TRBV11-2	TGTGCCAGCAGCCCAGGGAATGAGCAGTTCTTC	CASSPGNEQFF
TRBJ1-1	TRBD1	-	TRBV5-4	TGTGCCAGCAGCCGGGGACAGGGATGGACTGAAGCTTTCTTT	CASSRGQGWTEAFF
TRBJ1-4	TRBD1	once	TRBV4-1	TGCGCCAGCGCAGGGGGTACTGAAAAACTGTTTTTT	CASAGGTEKLFF
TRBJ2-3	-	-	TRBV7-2	TGTGCCAGCAGCTTAGTTCAGGGTACGCAGTATTTT	CASSLVQGTQYF
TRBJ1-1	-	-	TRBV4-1	TGCGCCAGCAGCCAAGAGGCTTCCCAGCGCAACACTGAAGCTTTCTTT	CASSQEASQRNTEAFF
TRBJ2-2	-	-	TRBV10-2	TGCGCCAGCAGCCCCACCCGGGTCGGCGGGGAGCTGTTTTTT	CASSPTRVGGELFF
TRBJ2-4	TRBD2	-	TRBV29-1	TGCAGCGTTGAACAGAGCGGGGGGGTACTAGCCAAAAACATTCAGTACTTC	CSVEQSGGVLAKNIQYF